What follows is one T cell receptor beta chain and its context. The repertoire was sequenced with immunoSEQ multiplex PCR; TCRdb's copy has only in-frame clones and lacks some. This table holds 87,000 or so clones, 85% to 90% found once. Germline V lookup: CDR1 DFQATT, CDR2 SNEGSKA (reference sequence). The ends were cut back, 3 bases at V and 8 bases at J, with 17 bases in the middle. This CDR3 spans 14 amino acids. This sample is drawn from a study of T cell responses to AZD1222 COVID-19 vaccine. Study background: Pooled together were second doses at about 4 or about 12 weeks.

The sequence derives from an adult in good health. Sequenced material: peripheral blood, taken on day 0 of AZD1222 vaccination. This chain connects TRBV20-1 to TRBJ1-5; no clear D gene. The CDR3 DNA reads TGCAGTGCTAGTAGTAACAGACCCAGAGAGCCCCAGCATTTT. Its translation: CSASSNRPREPQHF.